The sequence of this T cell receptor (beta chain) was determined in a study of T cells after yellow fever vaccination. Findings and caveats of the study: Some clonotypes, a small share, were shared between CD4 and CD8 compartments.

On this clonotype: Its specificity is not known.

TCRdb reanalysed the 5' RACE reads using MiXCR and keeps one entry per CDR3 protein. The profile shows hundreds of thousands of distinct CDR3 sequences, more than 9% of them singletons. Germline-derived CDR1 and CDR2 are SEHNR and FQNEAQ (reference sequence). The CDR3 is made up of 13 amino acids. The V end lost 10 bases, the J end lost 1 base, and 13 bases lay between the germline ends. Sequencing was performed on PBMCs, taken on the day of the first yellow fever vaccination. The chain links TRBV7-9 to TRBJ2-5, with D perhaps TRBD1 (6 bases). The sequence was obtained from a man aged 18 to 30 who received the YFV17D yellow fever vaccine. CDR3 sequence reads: CAISPDSQETQYF. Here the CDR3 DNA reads TGTGCCATCAGTCCGGACAGCCAAGAGACCCAGTACTTC.